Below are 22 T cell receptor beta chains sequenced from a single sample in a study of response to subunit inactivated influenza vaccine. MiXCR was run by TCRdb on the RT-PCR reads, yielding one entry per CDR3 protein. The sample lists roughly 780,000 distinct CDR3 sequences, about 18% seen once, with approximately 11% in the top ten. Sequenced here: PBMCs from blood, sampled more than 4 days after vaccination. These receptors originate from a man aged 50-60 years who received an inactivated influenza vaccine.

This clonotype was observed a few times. CDR3 sequence: CSASPRLAYAMETQYF. The CDR3 nucleotides are TGCAGTGCTAGTCCCCGACTAGCGTATGCCATGGAGACCCAGTACTTC. The V and J genes are TRBV20-1 and TRBJ2-5; 8 bases agree with TRBD2. Germline V gene sequence: CDR1 DFQATT, CDR2 SNEGSKA (reference sequence). Trimming took 3 bases from V and 5 from J; bases not matched to a gene: 14. This CDR3 region has 16 residues.

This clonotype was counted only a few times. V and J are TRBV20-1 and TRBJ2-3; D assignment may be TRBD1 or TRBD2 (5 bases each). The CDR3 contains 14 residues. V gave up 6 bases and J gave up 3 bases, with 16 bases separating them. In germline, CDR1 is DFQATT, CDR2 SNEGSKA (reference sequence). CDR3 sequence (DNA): TGCAGTGCCACAAAAGACGGGGCAACAGATACGCAGTATTTT. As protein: CSATKDGATDTQYF.

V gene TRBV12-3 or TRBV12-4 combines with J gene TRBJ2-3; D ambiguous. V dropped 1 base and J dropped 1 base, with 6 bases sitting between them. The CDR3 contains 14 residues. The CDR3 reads CASSLGIRTDTQYF. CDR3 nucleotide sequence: TGTGCCAGCAGTTTAGGCATCCGCACAGATACGCAGTATTTT.

CDR3 sequence reads: CASSDSPTGAISYEQYF. The CDR3 coding sequence is TGTGCCAGCAGTGACTCGCCGACAGGGGCAATTTCCTACGAGCAGTACTTC. This chain joins TRBV6-4 and TRBJ2-7, with 8 bases aligning to TRBD1. Germline V gives CDR1 MRHNA, CDR2 SNTAGT. This CDR3 is 17 amino acids long. The trim removed 0 bases at V and 1 base at J, leaving 8 bases unmatched.

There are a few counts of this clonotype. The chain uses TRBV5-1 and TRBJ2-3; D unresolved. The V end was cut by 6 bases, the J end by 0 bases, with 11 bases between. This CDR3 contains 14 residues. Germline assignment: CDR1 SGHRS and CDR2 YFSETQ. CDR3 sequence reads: CASTPEPSTDTQYF. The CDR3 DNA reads TGCGCCAGCACCCCCGAACCGAGCACAGATACGCAGTATTTT.

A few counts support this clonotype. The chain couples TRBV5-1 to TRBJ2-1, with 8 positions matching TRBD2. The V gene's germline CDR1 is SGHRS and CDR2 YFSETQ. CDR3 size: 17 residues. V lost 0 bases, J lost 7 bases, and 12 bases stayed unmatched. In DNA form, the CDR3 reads TGCGCCAGCAGCTTGGCGGGGGGGCTTCCTACCTGGAATGAGCAGTTCTTC. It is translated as CASSLAGGLPTWNEQFF. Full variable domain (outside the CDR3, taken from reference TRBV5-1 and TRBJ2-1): KAGVTQTPRYLIKTRGQQVTLSCSPISGHRSVSWYQQTPGQGLQFLFEYFSETQRNKGNFPGRFSGRQFSNSRSEMNVSTLELGDSALYLCASSLAGGLPTWNEQFFGPGTRLTVL.

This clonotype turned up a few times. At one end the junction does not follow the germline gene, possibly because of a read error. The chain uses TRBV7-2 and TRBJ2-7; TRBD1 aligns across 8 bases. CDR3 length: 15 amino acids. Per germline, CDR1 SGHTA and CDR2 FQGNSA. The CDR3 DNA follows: TGTGCCAGCAGCTTGTACGGGACAGGAGACTACGAGCAGCACTTC. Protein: CASSLYGTGDYEQHF. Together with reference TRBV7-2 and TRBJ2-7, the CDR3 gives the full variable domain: GAGVSQSPSNKVTEKGKDVELRCDPISGHTALYWYRQSLGQGLEFLIYFQGNSAPDKSGLPSDRFSAERTGGSVSTLTIQRTQQEDSAVYLCASSLYGTGDYEQHFGPGTRLTVT.

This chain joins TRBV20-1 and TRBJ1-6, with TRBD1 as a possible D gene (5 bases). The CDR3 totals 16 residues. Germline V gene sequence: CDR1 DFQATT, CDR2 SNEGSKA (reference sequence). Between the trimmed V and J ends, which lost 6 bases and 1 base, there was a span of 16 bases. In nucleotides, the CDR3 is TGCAGTGCGAAAAAGGGGAGATGGTCCTATAATTCACCCCTCCACTTT. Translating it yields CSAKKGRWSYNSPLHF.

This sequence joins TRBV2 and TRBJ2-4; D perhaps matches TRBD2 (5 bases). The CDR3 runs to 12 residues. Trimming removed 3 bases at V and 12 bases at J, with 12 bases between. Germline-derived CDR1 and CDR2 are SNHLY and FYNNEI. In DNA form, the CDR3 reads TGTGCCAGCAGTGATCCTAGCCGCGATCAGTACTTC. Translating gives CASSDPSRDQYF.

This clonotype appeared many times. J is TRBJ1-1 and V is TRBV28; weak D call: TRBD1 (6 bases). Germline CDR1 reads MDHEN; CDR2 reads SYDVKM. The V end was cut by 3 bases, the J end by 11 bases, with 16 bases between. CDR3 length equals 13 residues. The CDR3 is CASSFSGVGEAFF. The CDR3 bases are TGTGCCAGCAGTTTTTCAGGGGTGGGGGAGGCTTTCTTT.

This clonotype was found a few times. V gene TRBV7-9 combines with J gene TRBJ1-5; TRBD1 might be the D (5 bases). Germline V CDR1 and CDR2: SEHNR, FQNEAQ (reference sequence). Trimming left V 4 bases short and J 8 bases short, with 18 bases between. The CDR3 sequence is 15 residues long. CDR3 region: CASSSSPTGLEPQHF. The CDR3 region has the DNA TGTGCCAGCAGCTCCTCCCCCACGGGGCTGGAGCCCCAGCATTTT.

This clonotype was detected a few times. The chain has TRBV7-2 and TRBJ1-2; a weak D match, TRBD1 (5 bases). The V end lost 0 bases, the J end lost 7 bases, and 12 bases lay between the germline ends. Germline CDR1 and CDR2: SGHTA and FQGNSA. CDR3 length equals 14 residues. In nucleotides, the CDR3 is TGTGCCAGCAGCTTAGCGAGCCAGGGTAGTGGCTACACCTTC. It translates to CASSLASQGSGYTF.

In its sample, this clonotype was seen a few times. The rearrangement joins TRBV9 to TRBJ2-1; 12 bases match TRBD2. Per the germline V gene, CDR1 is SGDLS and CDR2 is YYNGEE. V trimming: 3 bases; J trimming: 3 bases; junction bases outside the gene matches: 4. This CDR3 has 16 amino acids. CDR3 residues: CASSAGLAGNYNEQFF. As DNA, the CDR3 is TGTGCCAGCAGCGCAGGACTAGCGGGGAACTACAATGAGCAGTTCTTC.

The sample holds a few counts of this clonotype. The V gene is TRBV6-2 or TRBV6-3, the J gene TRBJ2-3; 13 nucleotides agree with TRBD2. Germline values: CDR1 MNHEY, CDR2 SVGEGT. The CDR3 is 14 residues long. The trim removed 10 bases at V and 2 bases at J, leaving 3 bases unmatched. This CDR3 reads CAIGTSGNTDTQYF. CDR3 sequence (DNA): TGTGCCATTGGGACTAGCGGGAACACAGATACGCAGTATTTT.

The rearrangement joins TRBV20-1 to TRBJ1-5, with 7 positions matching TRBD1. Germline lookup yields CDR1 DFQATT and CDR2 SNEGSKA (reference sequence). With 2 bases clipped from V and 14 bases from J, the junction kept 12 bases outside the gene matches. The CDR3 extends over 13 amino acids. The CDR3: CSARISGQAEKHF. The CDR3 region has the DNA TGCAGTGCTAGAATCTCCGGACAGGCCGAGAAGCATTTT.

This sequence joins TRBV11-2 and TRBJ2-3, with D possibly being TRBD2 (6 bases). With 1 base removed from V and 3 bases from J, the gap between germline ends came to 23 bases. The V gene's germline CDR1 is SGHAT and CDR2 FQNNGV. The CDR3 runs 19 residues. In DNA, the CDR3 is TGTGCCAGCAGCTTAGTCTTAGGGTGGGCCGGAGGGCCAACAGATACGCAGTATTTT. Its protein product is CASSLVLGWAGGPTDTQYF.

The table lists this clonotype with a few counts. The CDR3 loop reads CASTTGEFYSYEQYF. The CDR3 DNA reads TGTGCCAGCACGACAGGGGAGTTCTACTCCTACGAGCAGTACTTC. This sequence joins TRBV6-2 or TRBV6-3 and TRBJ2-7; 8 bases align to TRBD1. V trimming: 7 bases; J trimming: 0 bases; junction bases outside the gene matches: 8. Germline CDR1 and CDR2: MNHEY and SVGEGT. CDR3 length: 15 residues.

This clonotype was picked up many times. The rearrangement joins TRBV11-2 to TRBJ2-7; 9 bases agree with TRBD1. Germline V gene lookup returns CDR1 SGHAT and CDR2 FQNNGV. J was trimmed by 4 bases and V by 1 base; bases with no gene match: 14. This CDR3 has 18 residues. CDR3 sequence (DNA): TGTGCCAGCAGCTTAGTTGGGACAGGGTCCACTTTTGATTACGAGCAGTACTTC. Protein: CASSLVGTGSTFDYEQYF.

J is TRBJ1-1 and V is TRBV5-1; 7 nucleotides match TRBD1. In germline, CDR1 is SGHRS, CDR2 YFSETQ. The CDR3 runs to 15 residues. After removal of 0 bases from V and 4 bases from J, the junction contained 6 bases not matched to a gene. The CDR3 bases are TGCGCCAGCAGCTTGGGCTCCTCAGGGGGCACTGAAGCTTTCTTT. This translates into CASSLGSSGGTEAFF. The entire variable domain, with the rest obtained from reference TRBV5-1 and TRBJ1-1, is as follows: KAGVTQTPRYLIKTRGQQVTLSCSPISGHRSVSWYQQTPGQGLQFLFEYFSETQRNKGNFPGRFSGRQFSNSRSEMNVSTLELGDSALYLCASSLGSSGGTEAFFGQGTRLTVV.

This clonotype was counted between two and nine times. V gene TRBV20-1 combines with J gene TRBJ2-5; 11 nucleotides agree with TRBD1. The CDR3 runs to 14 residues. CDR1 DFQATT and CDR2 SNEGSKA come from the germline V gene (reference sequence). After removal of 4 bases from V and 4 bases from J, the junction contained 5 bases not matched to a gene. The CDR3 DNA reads TGCAGTGCTACGGACAGGGGGCAGGCAGAGACCCAGTACTTC. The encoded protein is CSATDRGQAETQYF.

In nucleotides, the CDR3 is TGTGCCAGCACCCGGACCCTTTGGAATGAGCAGTTCTTC. As protein: CASTRTLWNEQFF. The V and J genes are TRBV6-2 or TRBV6-3 and TRBJ2-1; no definite D call. V shed 7 bases and J shed 7 bases, with 14 bases lying between them. This CDR3 is built from 13 residues. The germline V gene encodes CDR1 MNHEY and CDR2 SVGEGT.

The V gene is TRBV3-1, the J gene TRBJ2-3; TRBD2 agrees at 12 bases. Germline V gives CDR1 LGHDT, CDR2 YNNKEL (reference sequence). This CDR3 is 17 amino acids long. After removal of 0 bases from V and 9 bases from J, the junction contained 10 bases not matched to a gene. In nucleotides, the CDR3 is TGTGCCAGCAGCCAAGAGGCCTGGACTAGCGGGGTTAACACGCAGTATTTT. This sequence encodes CASSQEAWTSGVNTQYF.